This section outlines one T cell receptor (beta chain) sequence together with its context. Authors' analysis steps: It was from reference gene primer amplification that nucleated cell counts were estimated. TCRdb keeps only in-frame clones here, not all; method: immunoSEQ multiplex PCR. Clone size and the V and J calls come from that table; the DNA yielded D and trimming. The sample includes 85,000 to 120,000 clones, 91% of them seen just once. With V trimmed by 2 bases and J by 3 bases, 5 bases remained unmatched. CDR1 MNHEY and CDR2 SVGEGT come from the germline V gene. The CDR3 runs 16 residues. The data are from a study of blood T cell repertoires in COVID-19. For the study at large: Sites across the United States, Italy and Spain contributed samples from acute and convalescent COVID-19. T cells, B-cell-depleted T cells, or PBMCs provided the cDNA or gDNA that served as material.

The TCR originated in a man younger than 35 with acute or convalescent COVID-19. The chain links TRBV6-2 or TRBV6-3 to TRBJ1-5, with TRBD1 matching over 9 bases. Specimen: peripheral blood. The CDR3 is CASSYRRTGVNQPQHF. The DNA for the CDR3 is TGTGCCAGCAGTTACCGGAGGACAGGGGTCAATCAGCCCCAGCATTTT.